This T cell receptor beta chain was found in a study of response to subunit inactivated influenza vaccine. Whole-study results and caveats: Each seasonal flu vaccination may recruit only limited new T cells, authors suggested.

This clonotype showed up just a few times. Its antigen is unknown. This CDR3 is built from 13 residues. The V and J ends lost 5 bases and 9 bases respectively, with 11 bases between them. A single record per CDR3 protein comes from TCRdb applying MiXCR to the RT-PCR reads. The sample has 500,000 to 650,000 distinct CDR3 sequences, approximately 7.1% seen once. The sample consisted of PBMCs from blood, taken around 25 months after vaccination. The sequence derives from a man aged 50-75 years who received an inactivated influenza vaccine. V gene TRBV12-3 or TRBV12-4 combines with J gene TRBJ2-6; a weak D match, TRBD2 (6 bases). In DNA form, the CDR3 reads TGTGCCAGCAGTGCGGGATTCGGCAACGTCCTGACTTTC. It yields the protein CASSAGFGNVLTF.